The source of this TCR beta chain is a study of Ad26.COV2.S vaccination and SARS-CoV-2 variants. Looking at the study overall: The authors gave Ad26.COV2.S intramuscularly, either once or twice 56 days apart. The study, taken as a whole, reports: Vaccine recipients had higher spike-specific TCR breadth than placebo recipients.

Germline values: CDR1 LGHNA, CDR2 YSLEER. The CDR3 extends over 15 amino acids. V lost 1 base and J lost 3; bases outside the gene matches: 3. Described treatment: over 15 received Ad26.COV2.S at low or high dose, single or two shots; 5 received placebo; per-sample allocation not given. Repertoires come from day 63 after the first vaccine or placebo injection. Turning to this clone: Its specificity is not known.

Sequencing used immunoSEQ multiplex PCR; TCRdb keeps in-frame clones, though not all of them. The table records approximately 500,000 clones, around nine tenths of them present only once. The chain combines TRBV4-3 with TRBJ2-7; 10 nucleotides line up with TRBD1. This specimen was peripheral blood, taken in a trial of Ad26.COV2.S vaccine versus placebo. This sequence was found in a person between 18 and 65 years old who received the Ad26.COV2.S COVID-19 vaccine or a placebo. DNA of the CDR3: TGCGCCAGCAGCCAAGTGGGACAGGGGCTCTACGAGCAGTACTTC. Amino acid sequence: CASSQVGQGLYEQYF.